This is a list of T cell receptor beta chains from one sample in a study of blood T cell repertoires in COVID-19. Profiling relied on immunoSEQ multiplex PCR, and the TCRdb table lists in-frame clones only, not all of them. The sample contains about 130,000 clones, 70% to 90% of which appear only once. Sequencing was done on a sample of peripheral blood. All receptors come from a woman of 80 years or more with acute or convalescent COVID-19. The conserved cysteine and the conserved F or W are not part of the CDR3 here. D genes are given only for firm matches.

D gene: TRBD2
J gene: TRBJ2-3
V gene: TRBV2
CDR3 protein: ASIPGLAETPDTQY

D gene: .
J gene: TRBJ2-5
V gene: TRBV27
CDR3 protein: ASSFGLLETQY

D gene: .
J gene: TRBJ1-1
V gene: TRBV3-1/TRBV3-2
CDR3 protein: ASSQEGGENTEAF

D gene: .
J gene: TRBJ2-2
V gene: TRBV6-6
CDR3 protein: ASSSLYTGELF

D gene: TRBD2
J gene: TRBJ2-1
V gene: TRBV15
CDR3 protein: ATSRDLGGRGNEQF

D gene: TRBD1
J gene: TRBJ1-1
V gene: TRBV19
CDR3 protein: ASSIGTANTEAF

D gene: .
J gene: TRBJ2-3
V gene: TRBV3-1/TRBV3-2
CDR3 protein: ASRPRGGRGTDTQY

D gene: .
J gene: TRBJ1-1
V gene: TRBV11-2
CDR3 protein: ASSLDHRMNTEAF

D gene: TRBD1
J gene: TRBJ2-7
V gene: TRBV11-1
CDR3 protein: ASSKDRDEQY

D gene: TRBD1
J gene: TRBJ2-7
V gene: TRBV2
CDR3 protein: ASRWTGGNYEQY

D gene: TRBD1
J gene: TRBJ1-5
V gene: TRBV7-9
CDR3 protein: ASSLTSQGERQPQH

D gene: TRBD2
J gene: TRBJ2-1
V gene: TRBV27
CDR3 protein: ASSWSLAGYREQF

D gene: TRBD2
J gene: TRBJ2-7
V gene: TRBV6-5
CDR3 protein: ASKIAGGPYEQY

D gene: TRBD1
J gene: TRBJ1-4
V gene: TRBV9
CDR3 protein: ASSVDRGPATNEKLF

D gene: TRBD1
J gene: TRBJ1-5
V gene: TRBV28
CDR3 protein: ASSWTGANQPQH

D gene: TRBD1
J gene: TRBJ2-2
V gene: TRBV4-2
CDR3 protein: ASSQSGQPLNTGELF

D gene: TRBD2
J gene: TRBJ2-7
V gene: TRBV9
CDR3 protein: ASSTRGLAGAGEQY

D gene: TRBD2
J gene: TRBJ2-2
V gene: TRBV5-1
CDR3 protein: ASSPGLAGFGGELF

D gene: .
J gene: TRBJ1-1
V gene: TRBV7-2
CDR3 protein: ASSFSRRDTEAF

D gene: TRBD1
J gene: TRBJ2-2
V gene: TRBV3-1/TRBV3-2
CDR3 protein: ASSQGQANTGELF

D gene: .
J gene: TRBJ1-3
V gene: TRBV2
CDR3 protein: ASRAQGNTIY

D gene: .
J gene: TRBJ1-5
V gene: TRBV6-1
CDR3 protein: ASSEPGLNQPQH

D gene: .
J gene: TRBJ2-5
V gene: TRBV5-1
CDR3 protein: ASTARAGIETQY

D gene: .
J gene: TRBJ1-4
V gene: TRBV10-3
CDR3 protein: AISAIQVINEKLF

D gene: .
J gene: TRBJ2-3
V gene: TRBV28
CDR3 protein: ASSPPRQDGADTQY

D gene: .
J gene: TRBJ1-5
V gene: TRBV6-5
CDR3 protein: ASSRQASNQPQH

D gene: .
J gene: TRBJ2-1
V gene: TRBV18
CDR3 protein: ASSPPGAYNEQF

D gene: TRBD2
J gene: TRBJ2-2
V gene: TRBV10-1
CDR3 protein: ASSPLAGGTGELF

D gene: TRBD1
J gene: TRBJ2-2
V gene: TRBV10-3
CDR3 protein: AISESMTRTGGELRATGELF

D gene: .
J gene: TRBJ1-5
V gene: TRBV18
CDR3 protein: ASSPGSSNQPQH

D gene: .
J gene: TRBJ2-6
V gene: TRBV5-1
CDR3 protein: ASSLAQAGANVLT

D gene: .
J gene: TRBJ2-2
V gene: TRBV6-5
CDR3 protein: ASSYAPSRATGELF

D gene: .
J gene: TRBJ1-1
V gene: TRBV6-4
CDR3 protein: ASSDSGGRLETEAF

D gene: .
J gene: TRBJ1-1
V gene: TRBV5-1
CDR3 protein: ASSPGPAGTEAF

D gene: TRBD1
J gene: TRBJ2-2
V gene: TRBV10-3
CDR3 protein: AISAQGVNTGELF

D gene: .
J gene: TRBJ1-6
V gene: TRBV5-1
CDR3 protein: ASSLNGYEGSPLH

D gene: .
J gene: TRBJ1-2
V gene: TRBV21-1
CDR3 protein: ASSKTGKAVNYGYT

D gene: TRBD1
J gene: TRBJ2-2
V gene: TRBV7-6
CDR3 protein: ASSLAGGEGGELF

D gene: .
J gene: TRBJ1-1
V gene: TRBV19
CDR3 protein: ASSIEDIRNTEAF

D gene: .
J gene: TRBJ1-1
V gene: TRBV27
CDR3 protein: ASSPGGPGAAF

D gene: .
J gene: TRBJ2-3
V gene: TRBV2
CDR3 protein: ASSVGTSTDTQY

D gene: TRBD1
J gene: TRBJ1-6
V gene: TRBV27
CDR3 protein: ASSFRQGKTYNSPLH

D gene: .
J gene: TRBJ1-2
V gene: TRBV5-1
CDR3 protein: ASSLSSGRGDYGYT

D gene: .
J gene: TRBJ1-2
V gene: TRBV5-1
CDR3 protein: ASSDSPGQAGGYT

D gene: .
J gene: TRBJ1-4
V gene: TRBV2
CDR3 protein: ASSAIQEKLF

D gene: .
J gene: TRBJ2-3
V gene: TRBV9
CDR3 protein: ASSPRLDPTDTQY

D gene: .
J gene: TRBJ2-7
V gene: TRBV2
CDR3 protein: ASRPVVEQY

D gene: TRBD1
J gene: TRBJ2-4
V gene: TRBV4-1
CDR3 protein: ASSQTDRDRRNIQY

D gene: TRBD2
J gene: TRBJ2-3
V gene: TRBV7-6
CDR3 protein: ASSQGLAGTDTQY

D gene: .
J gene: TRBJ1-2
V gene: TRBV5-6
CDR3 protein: ASIENAGGRAGYT

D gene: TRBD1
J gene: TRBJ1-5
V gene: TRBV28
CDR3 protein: ASSSGGSGNQPQH

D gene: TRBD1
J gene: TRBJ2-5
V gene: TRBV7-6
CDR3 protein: ASSLGGTGSQETQY

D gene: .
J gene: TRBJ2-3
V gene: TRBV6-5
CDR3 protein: ASSYSGLSTDTQY

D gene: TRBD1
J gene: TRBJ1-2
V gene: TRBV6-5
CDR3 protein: ATGQPNYGYT

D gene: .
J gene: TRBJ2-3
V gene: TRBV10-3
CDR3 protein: AISDQRGTDTQY

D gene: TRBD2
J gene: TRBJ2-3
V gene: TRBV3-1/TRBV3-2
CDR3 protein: ASSQSSGGTDTQY

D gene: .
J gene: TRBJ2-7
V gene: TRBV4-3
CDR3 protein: ASSQDRQGGRSEQY

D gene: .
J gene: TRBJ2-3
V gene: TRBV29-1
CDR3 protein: SVEGQGGTDTQY